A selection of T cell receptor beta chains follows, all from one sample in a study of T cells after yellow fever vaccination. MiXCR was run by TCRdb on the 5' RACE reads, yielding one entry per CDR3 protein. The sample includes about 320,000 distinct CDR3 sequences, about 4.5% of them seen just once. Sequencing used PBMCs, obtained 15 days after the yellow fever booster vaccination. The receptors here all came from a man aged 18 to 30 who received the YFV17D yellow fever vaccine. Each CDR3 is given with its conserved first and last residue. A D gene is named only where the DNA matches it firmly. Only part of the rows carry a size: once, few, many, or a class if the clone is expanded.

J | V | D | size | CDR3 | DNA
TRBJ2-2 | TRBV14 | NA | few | CASSFPRGPSHTGELFF | TGTGCCAGCAGTTTTCCGCGGGGGCCGTCTCACACCGGGGAGCTGTTTTTT
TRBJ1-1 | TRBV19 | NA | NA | CASSISDMQDTEAFF | TGTGCCAGTAGTATTTCGGACATGCAAGACACTGAAGCTTTCTTT
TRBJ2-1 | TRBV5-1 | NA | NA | CASSWQGDNEQFF | TGCGCCAGCAGCTGGCAGGGTGACAATGAGCAGTTCTTC
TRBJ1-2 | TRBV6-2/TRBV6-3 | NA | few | CASRTAGIYGYTF | TGTGCCAGCAGGACGGCAGGGATCTATGGCTACACCTTC
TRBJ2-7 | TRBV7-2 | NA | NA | CASSLSRASPAYEQYF | TGTGCCAGCAGCTTATCGAGGGCTTCCCCTGCCTACGAGCAGTACTTC
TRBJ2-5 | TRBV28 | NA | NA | CASSLYSIPAQYF | TGTGCCAGCAGTTTATACAGCATCCCGGCCCAGTACTTC
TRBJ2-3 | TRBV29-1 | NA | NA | CSVDRSGTDTQYF | TGCAGCGTCGACAGGTCCGGCACAGATACGCAGTATTTT
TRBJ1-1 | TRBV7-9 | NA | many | CASRNGENTEAFF | TGTGCCAGCAGAAATGGAGAGAACACTGAAGCTTTCTTT
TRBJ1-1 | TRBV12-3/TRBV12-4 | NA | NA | CASSFGEGRANTEAFF | TGTGCCAGCAGTTTTGGTGAGGGCAGGGCGAACACTGAAGCTTTCTTT
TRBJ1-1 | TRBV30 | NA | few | CAGGRGAFF | TGTGCCGGCGGGCGGGGGGCTTTCTTT
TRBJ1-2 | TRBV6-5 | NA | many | CASPGYTF | TGTGCCAGCCCGGGCTACACCTTC
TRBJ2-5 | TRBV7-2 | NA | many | CASGKSGGTQYF | TGTGCCAGCGGCAAGAGTGGGGGGACCCAGTACTTC
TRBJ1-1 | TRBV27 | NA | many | CASTQTGLMNTEAFF | TGTGCCAGCACCCAAACGGGACTCATGAACACTGAAGCTTTCTTT
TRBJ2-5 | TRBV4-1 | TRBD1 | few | CASSQTPGTGGETQYF | TGCGCCAGCAGCCAAACCCCCGGGACAGGAGGGGAGACCCAGTACTTC
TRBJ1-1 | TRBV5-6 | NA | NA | CASSSNGGLRSYTEAFF | TGTGCCAGCAGCTCAAACGGCGGCTTAAGGTCTTACACTGAAGCTTTCTTT
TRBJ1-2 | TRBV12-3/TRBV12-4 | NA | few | CASSLGPSGYTF | TGTGCCAGCAGTCTGGGGCCATCTGGCTACACCTTC
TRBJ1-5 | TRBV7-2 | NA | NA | CASSLAVGGNQPQHF | TGTGCCAGCAGCTTAGCAGTCGGGGGCAATCAGCCCCAGCATTTT
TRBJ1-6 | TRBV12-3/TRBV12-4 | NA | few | CASSKGWLGNSPLHF | TGTGCCAGCAGTAAGGGGTGGTTGGGTAATTCACCCCTCCACTTT
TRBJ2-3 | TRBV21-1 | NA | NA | CARKMGGGTQYF | TGTGCCAGGAAAATGGGCGGGGGAACGCAGTATTTT
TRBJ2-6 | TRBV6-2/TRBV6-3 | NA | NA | CASSGFSGANVLTF | TGTGCCAGCAGCGGCTTCTCTGGGGCCAACGTCCTGACTTTC
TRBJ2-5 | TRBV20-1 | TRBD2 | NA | CSVRLSGGPQETQYF | TGCAGTGTTAGACTTAGCGGGGGACCCCAAGAGACCCAGTACTTC
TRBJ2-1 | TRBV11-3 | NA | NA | CASSVGVRTEQFF | TGTGCCAGCAGCGTAGGAGTTCGAACAGAGCAGTTCTTC
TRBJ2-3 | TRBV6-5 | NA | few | CASSHGADTQYF | TGTGCCAGCAGTCACGGGGCAGATACGCAGTATTTT
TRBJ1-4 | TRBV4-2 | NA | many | CASRQRGAGALEKLFF | TGTGCCAGCAGGCAACGTGGGGCGGGAGCGTTGGAAAAACTGTTTTTT
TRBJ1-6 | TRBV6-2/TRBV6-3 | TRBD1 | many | CASSSESWDRSLHF | TGTGCCAGCAGTTCCGAGTCCTGGGACAGAAGCCTCCACTTT
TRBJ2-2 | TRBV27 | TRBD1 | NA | CASSFLGQENTGELFF | TGTGCCAGCAGTTTCTTGGGACAGGAGAACACCGGGGAGCTGTTTTTT
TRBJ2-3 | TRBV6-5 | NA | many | CASRGARVDTQYF | TGTGCCAGCAGAGGGGCGAGGGTAGATACGCAGTATTTT
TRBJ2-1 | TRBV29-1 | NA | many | CSVPAGYNEQFF | TGCAGCGTACCGGCCGGCTACAATGAGCAGTTCTTC
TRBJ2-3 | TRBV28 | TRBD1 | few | CASNKPGTGDDTQYF | TGTGCCAGCAATAAACCCGGGACAGGGGACGATACGCAGTATTTT
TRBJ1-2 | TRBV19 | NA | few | CASAANYGYTF | TGTGCCAGTGCGGCTAACTATGGCTACACCTTC
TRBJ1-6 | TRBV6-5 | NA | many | CASSYFGNSPLHF | TGTGCCAGCAGTTATTTTGGTAATTCACCCCTCCACTTT
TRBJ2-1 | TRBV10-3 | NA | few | CAIGGGTSSYNEQFF | TGTGCCATCGGTGGGGGGACAAGCTCCTACAATGAGCAGTTCTTC
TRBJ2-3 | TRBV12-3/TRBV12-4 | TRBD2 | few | CASSLGGGAGTQYF | TGTGCCAGCAGTTTAGGCGGGGGGGCAGGTACGCAGTATTTT
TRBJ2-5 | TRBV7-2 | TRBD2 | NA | CASSLGPGGTQYF | TGTGCCAGCAGCTTAGGCCCGGGAGGGACCCAGTACTTC
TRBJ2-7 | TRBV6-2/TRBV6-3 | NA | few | CASSSGFYEQYF | TGTGCCAGCAGCTCGGGCTTCTACGAGCAGTACTTC
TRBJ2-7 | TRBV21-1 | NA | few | CASSKAPQGEAYEQYF | TGTGCCAGCAGCAAAGCGCCACAGGGGGAAGCCTACGAGCAGTACTTC
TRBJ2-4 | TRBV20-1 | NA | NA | CSARDRRDANIQYF | TGCAGTGCTAGAGATCGTCGGGACGCGAACATTCAGTACTTC
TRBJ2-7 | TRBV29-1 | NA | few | CSGGRPPYEQYF | TGCAGCGGTGGTAGGCCGCCCTACGAGCAGTACTTC
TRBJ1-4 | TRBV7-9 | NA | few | CASSSSIRRGEKLFF | TGTGCCAGCAGCTCCAGCATCAGGAGGGGGGAAAAACTGTTTTTT